Listed below are T cell receptor beta chains from one sample, sequenced in a study of T cell responses to AZD1222 COVID-19 vaccine. The method was immunoSEQ multiplex PCR; TCRdb's version includes in-frame clones alone and lacks a portion of them. Altogether some 180,000 clones are present, approximately 92% being singletons, with the ten largest covering roughly a tenth. The sample in question was peripheral blood, obtained on day 0 of AZD1222 vaccination. Receptors were obtained from an adult in good health. CDR3s include the opening cysteine and the closing phenylalanine or tryptophan. D genes are given only for firm matches. Size is omitted from some rows. Given values are once, few, many or a class for expanded clones.

D gene	V gene	clone size	J gene	CDR3 protein	CDR3 DNA
NA	TRBV12-3/TRBV12-4	NA	TRBJ1-1	CASRTAGEAFF	TGTGCCAGTCGAACGGCAGGTGAAGCTTTCTTT
NA	TRBV9	few	TRBJ1-1	CARVNTEAFF	TGTGCCAGAGTGAACACTGAAGCTTTCTTT
NA	TRBV11-2	NA	TRBJ1-2	CASSLDPGVNYGYTF	TGTGCCAGCAGCTTAGATCCAGGAGTCAACTATGGCTACACCTTC
TRBD2	TRBV9	once	TRBJ2-5	CASSPRLREGGETQYF	TGTGCCAGCAGCCCCCGGCTGCGGGAGGGAGGGGAGACCCAGTACTTC
TRBD1	TRBV30	once	TRBJ2-7	CAWKLSDRTNEQYF	TGTGCCTGGAAGTTGTCGGACAGGACCAACGAGCAGTACTTC
NA	TRBV2	NA	TRBJ2-1	CASSLSSSSYNEQFF	TGTGCCAGCTCCCTTAGCTCAAGCTCCTACAATGAGCAGTTCTTC
TRBD2	TRBV7-2	NA	TRBJ2-1	CASSRGLAGIGFF	TGTGCCAGCAGCCGGGGACTAGCGGGTATAGGGTTCTTC
TRBD1	TRBV28	once	TRBJ1-1	CASDPRGREVGTEAFF	TGTGCCAGCGACCCCAGGGGGCGCGAGGTGGGCACTGAAGCTTTCTTT
TRBD2	TRBV7-3	NA	TRBJ2-1	CASSAHAGTSGNEQFF	TGTGCCAGCAGCGCGCATGCCGGGACTAGCGGCAATGAGCAGTTCTTC
TRBD1	TRBV19	NA	TRBJ1-5	CASSTPGTGGFYSNQPQHF	TGTGCCAGTAGTACCCCCGGGACAGGGGGCTTTTATAGCAATCAGCCCCAGCATTTT
NA	TRBV6-5	NA	TRBJ1-1	CASRLTGGTEAFF	TGTGCCAGCAGACTGACGGGGGGGACTGAAGCTTTCTTT
NA	TRBV11-2	NA	TRBJ1-1	CASRTPGRMNTEAFF	TGTGCCAGCAGGACCCCGGGACGGATGAACACTGAAGCTTTCTTT
NA	TRBV1	NA	TRBJ2-7	CTSSQVGDQRYEQYF	TGCACCAGCAGCCAAGTAGGGGACCAGAGGTACGAGCAGTACTTC
NA	TRBV25-1	NA	TRBJ1-1	CASSDSGDEAFF	TGTGCCAGCAGTGATTCCGGGGACGAAGCTTTCTTT
NA	TRBV11-3	NA	TRBJ2-3	CASSSRDNGPDTQYF	TGTGCCAGCAGCTCCCGGGACAATGGACCAGATACGCAGTATTTT
NA	TRBV5-6	NA	TRBJ2-1	CASHKQGFRGSYNEQFF	TGTGCCAGCCACAAGCAGGGGTTTAGGGGCTCCTACAATGAGCAGTTCTTC
TRBD1	TRBV5-4	once	TRBJ1-2	CASTRSISGGVNYGYTF	TGTGCCAGCACACGCTCCATTTCAGGGGGCGTTAACTATGGCTACACCTTC
TRBD1	TRBV9	NA	TRBJ2-1	CASSVRQGALISSYNEQFF	TGTGCCAGCAGCGTCAGACAGGGGGCTCTGATTAGCTCCTACAATGAGCAGTTCTTC
NA	TRBV2	NA	TRBJ1-4	CASSNRDQNEKLFF	TGTGCCAGCAGTAACAGGGACCAGAATGAAAAACTGTTTTTT
TRBD1	TRBV30	few	TRBJ1-2	CAWSVQGAVGYTF	TGTGCCTGGAGTGTACAGGGGGCGGTTGGCTACACCTTC
TRBD1	TRBV28	NA	TRBJ1-1	CASSLKTGGLNTEAFF	TGTGCCAGCAGTTTAAAGACAGGGGGGCTGAACACTGAAGCTTTCTTT
TRBD2	TRBV4-1	NA	TRBJ2-1	CASSQPSGGLVYNEQFF	TGCGCCAGCAGCCAACCCTCTGGGGGACTAGTGTACAATGAGCAGTTCTTC
TRBD1	TRBV7-2	NA	TRBJ2-1	CASSLQQGARYEQFF	TGTGCCAGCAGCTTACAGCAGGGGGCGAGGTATGAGCAGTTCTTC
TRBD2	TRBV6-2/TRBV6-3	NA	TRBJ2-7	CASSWASGKSEGNEQYF	TGTGCCAGCAGTTGGGCTAGCGGGAAATCGGAGGGCAACGAGCAGTACTTC
TRBD1	TRBV19	few	TRBJ2-7	CASSIGTGGDEQYF	TGTGCCAGTAGTATCGGGACAGGGGGCGACGAGCAGTACTTC
TRBD2	TRBV6-1	NA	TRBJ2-2	CASSENSGSWTGELFF	TGTGCCAGCAGTGAAAACAGCGGGAGTTGGACCGGGGAGCTGTTTTTT
NA	TRBV7-2	NA	TRBJ1-6	CASSQLGKWSYNSPLHF	TGTGCCAGCAGCCAACTGGGTAAATGGTCCTATAATTCACCCCTCCACTTT
NA	TRBV7-2	NA	TRBJ2-3	CASSLVGRTIRTDTQYF	TGTGCCAGCAGCTTAGTAGGCAGGACGATACGCACAGATACGCAGTATTTT
NA	TRBV7-8	NA	TRBJ2-1	CASSLAALNEQFF	TGTGCCAGCAGCTTAGCTGCTTTAAATGAGCAGTTCTTC
NA	TRBV27	NA	TRBJ2-1	CASSTAPSSYNEQFF	TGTGCCAGCAGTACTGCTCCGAGCTCCTACAATGAGCAGTTCTTC
NA	TRBV7-9	NA	TRBJ2-2	CASSPLVATKGGELFF	TGTGCCAGCAGCCCCCTTGTGGCGACCAAAGGGGGGGAGCTGTTTTTT
NA	TRBV7-9	NA	TRBJ1-6	CASSLDRLSGSPLHF	TGTGCCAGCAGTCTCGACAGGTTGTCGGGGTCACCCCTCCACTTT
NA	TRBV18	NA	TRBJ1-3	CASSPTRASSGNTIYF	TGTGCCAGCTCACCCACTAGGGCGTCGTCTGGAAACACCATATATTTT
NA	TRBV10-3	NA	TRBJ2-1	CAISESTGRDRSNEQFF	TGTGCCATCAGTGAGTCAACTGGGCGGGATCGGAGCAATGAGCAGTTCTTC
NA	TRBV5-1	NA	TRBJ1-4	CASSPATTNEKLFF	TGCGCCAGCAGCCCCGCTACAACTAATGAAAAACTGTTTTTT
NA	TRBV25-1	many	TRBJ2-5	CASSDPGRRMQETQYF	TGTGCCAGCAGTGACCCAGGGAGGCGGATGCAAGAGACCCAGTACTTC
NA	TRBV10-3	NA	TRBJ2-2	CAISARGKDTGELFF	TGTGCCATCAGTGCTAGGGGCAAGGACACCGGGGAGCTGTTTTTT
TRBD1	TRBV30	NA	TRBJ1-1	CAWSETGGSGTEAFF	TGTGCCTGGAGTGAGACAGGGGGGTCGGGCACTGAAGCTTTCTTT
NA	TRBV29-1	NA	TRBJ1-2	CSVSGVLNYGYTF	TGCAGCGTTTCCGGGGTTCTTAACTATGGCTACACCTTC
TRBD2	TRBV6-2/TRBV6-3	NA	TRBJ2-1	CASSGRTGGLNNEQFF	TGTGCCAGCAGCGGGCGAACGGGAGGGCTGAACAATGAGCAGTTCTTC
NA	TRBV19	NA	TRBJ1-1	CASSIGRGITEAFF	TGTGCCAGTAGTATCGGCAGAGGGATCACTGAAGCTTTCTTT
NA	TRBV9	few	TRBJ2-1	CASSVDNEQFF	TGTGCCAGCAGCGTAGACAATGAGCAGTTCTTC
NA	TRBV2	NA	TRBJ1-4	CASSDRQGNEKLFF	TGTGCCAGCAGTGATAGGCAGGGAAATGAAAAACTGTTTTTT
TRBD2	TRBV7-2	NA	TRBJ2-7	CASSWTSGRGGWEQYF	TGTGCCAGCAGCTGGACTAGCGGGCGCGGAGGGTGGGAGCAGTACTTC
TRBD2	TRBV7-3	NA	TRBJ2-3	CASSPSGGTDTQYF	TGTGCCAGCAGTCCTAGCGGGGGCACAGATACGCAGTATTTT
NA	TRBV6-5	NA	TRBJ1-1	CASSSDSEAFF	TGTGCCAGCAGCTCTGACAGTGAAGCTTTCTTT
NA	TRBV6-5	NA	TRBJ2-1	CASSYLVAPDEQFF	TGTGCCAGCAGTTACCTAGTGGCCCCGGATGAGCAGTTCTTC
NA	TRBV15	NA	TRBJ1-1	CATSRDRDSLNTEAFF	TGTGCCACCAGCAGAGATCGTGACAGCTTGAACACTGAAGCTTTCTTT
TRBD1	TRBV6-4	NA	TRBJ1-1	CASSDSTGGDTEAFF	TGTGCCAGCAGTGACTCCACAGGGGGAGACACTGAAGCTTTCTTT
NA	TRBV3-1/TRBV3-2	NA	TRBJ2-3	CASSQVGVVIYTDTQYF	TGTGCCAGCAGCCAAGTGGGGGTAGTGATCTACACAGATACGCAGTATTTT
NA	TRBV6-5	NA	TRBJ1-1	CASSIMPENTEAFF	TGTGCCAGCAGTATAATGCCGGAGAACACTGAAGCTTTCTTT
TRBD1	TRBV19	NA	TRBJ1-1	CASSTAGQKNTEAFF	TGTGCCAGTAGTACCGCGGGACAGAAGAACACTGAAGCTTTCTTT
NA	TRBV5-1	NA	TRBJ1-4	CASSSTVTKEKLFF	TGCGCCAGCAGCTCGACAGTCACCAAGGAAAAACTGTTTTTT